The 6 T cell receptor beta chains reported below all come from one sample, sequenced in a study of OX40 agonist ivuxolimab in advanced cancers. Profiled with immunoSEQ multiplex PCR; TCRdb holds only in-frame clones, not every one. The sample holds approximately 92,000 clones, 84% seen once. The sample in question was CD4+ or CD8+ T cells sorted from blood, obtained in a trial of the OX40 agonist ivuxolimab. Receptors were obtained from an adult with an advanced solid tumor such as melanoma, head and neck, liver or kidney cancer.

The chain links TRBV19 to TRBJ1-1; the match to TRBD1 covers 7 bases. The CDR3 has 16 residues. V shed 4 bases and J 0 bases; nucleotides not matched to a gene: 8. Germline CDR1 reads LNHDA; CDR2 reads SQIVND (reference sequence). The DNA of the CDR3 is TGTGCCAGTAGTACGATCCTCAGGGGGGTGAACACTGAAGCTTTCTTT. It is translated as CASSTILRGVNTEAFF.

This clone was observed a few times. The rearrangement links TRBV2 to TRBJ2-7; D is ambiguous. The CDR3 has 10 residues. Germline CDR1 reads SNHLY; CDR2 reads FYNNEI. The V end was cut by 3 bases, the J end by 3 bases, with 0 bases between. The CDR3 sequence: CASSDYEQYF. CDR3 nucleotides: TGTGCCAGCAGTGACTACGAGCAGTACTTC.

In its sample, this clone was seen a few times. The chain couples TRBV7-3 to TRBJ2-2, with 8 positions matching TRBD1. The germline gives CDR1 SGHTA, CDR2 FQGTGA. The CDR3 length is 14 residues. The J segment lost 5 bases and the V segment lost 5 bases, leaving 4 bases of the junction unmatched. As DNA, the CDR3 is TGTGCCAGCAGCACAGGGGGTGGAACCGGGGAGCTGTTTTTT. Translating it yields CASSTGGGTGELFF.

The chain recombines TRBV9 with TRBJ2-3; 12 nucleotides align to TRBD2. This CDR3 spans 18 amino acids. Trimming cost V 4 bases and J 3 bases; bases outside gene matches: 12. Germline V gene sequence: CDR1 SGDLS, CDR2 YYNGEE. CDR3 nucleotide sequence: TGTGCCAGCAGCTTAGGGGCTAGCGGGGGGGCTCGGACAGATACGCAGTATTTT. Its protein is CASSLGASGGARTDTQYF. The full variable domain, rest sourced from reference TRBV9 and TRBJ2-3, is DSGVTQTPKHLITATGQRVTLRCSPRSGDLSVYWYQQSLDQGLQFLIQYYNGEERAKGNILERFSAQQFPDLHSELNLSSLELGDSALYFCASSLGASGGARTDTQYFGPGTRLTVL.

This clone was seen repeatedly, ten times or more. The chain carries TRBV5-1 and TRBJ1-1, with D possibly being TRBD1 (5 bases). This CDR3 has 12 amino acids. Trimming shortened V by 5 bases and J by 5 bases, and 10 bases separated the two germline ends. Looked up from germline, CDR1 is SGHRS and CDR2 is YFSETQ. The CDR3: CASRGESTEAFF. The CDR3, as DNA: TGCGCCAGCAGGGGGGAGAGTACTGAAGCTTTCTTT.

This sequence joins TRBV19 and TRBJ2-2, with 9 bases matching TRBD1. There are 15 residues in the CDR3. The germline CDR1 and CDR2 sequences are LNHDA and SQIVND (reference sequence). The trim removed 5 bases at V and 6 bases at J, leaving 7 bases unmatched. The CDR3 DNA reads TGTGCCAGTAGTCCCAGGACAGGGGTTCCCGGGGAGCTGTTTTTT. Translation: CASSPRTGVPGELFF.